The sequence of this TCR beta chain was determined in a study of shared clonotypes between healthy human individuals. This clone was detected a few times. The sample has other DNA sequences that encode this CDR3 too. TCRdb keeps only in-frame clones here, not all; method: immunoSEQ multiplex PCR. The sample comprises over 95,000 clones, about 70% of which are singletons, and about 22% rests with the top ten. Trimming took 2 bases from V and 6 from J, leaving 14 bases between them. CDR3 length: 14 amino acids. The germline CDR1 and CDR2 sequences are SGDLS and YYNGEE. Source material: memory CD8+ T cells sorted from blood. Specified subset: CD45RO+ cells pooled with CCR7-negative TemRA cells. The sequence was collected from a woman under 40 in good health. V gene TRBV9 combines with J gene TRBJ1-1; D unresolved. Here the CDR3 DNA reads TGTGCCAGCAGCGTGGCGTGGGGTTCCTCTGAAGCTTTCTTT. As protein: CASSVAWGSSEAFF.